This T cell receptor (beta chain) emerged from a study of cytomegalovirus exposure and HLA in healthy donors. Study observations and caveats: Accounts indicate the classifier identified cytomegalovirus status with strong specificity and sensitivity. Most of the CMV-associated TCR beta chains (in a later analysis) appeared to be HLA-restricted. Previous analysis showed most TCR beta V segments were productive about 90% or about 30% of the time. In a later analysis, compared with equally common non-associated chains, HLA-associated beta chains were more expanded.

CDR1 is SQVTM and CDR2 is ANQGSEA in the germline V gene. The V end lost 5 bases, the J end lost 0 bases, and 7 bases lay between the germline ends. This CDR3 contains 13 residues. Researchers ran the PCR with 60 Vbeta and 13 Jbeta primers. Sequenced by immunoSEQ multiplex PCR; TCRdb stores in-frame clones only, minus some. The sample shows about 160,000 clones, 75% of them seen only once. Remarks on this clone: Antigen: not known.

V gene TRBV29-1 combines with J gene TRBJ1-4; D uncertain. This receptor was obtained from a woman in her forties or fifties in good health and CMV-seropositive. Material for sequencing was PBMCs. CDR3 nucleotide sequence: TGCAGCGTTCCAAGCCCAACTAATGAAAAACTGTTTTTT. Translated: CSVPSPTNEKLFF.